The present entry profiles one T cell receptor (beta chain) with its context. Its cognate antigen has yet to be identified. Qualities for individual bases were not recorded, and no much larger clone is one base off. All donors were healthy Caucasians. The twin cohort comprised three pairs of female monozygotic twins, all aged about 18 to 30 years. Peripheral blood mononuclear cells were the source from which RNA for the TCR libraries was isolated. This entry is derived from a study of identical twins (dated by TCRdb to 2015 to 2016). Some background on the complete study: TCR alpha and beta repertoires from monozygotic twins, unrelated adults of various ages and cord blood were deep-sequenced to test whether fetal clonotypes persist. To rule out contamination, replicate twin experiments were performed at different times with different library preparation protocols. Results and caveats for the whole study, not just this receptor: Fewer insertions were carried by abundant cord blood beta clonotypes, a similar but weaker trend appeared in young adult naive repertoires, and no such trend appeared in memory repertoires. Invariant T cells such as MAIT and iNKT could partly confound zero-insertion analyses, although diverse VJ usage argued against such confounding for most clonotypes. In beta out-of-frame sequences, excess twin sharing was weaker, because having fewer shared sequences lowered the signal-to-noise ratio. Conclusions relied on cross-sectional statistical analysis, since the same donors could not be followed over many years. In monozygotic twins, recombination models systematically underestimated out-of-frame TCR alpha sharing, but the models matched the sharing seen between unrelated individuals. Compared with coincidental sharing between unrelated individuals, out-of-frame TCR alpha sequences shared between twins showed an excess of sequences with low generation probability.

Receptor amplification or capture employed 5' RACE. Instrument on record: Illumina HiSeq 2000. Template switching added a universal primer binding site, and the final cDNA carried a unique molecular identifier that allowed TCR cDNA molecules to be counted accurately. Specific primers in the conserved constant-segment region were used to synthesize first-strand cDNA for the TCR alpha and beta chains. Each cDNA library was double barcoded, with a SMART-Mk sample barcode plus Illumina barcodes, to control for contamination. TruSeq adapter sequences along with Illumina sample barcodes were introduced in two successive PCR steps. TCR alpha and beta cDNA libraries were sequenced on the Illumina HiSeq platform with custom primers. The authors processed their data as follows. Raw reads were processed with MiGEC to extract unique molecular identifiers, and MiXCR was used to determine CDR3 positions. For each individual, recombination models were inferred using an EM algorithm with the repgenHMM and IGoR tools. The tcR package in R was used for shared clonotype analysis, with sharing normalized by the product of cloneset sizes. Out-of-frame nonproductive sequences were analyzed to study raw recombination free of thymic and clonal selection effects. TCRdb trimmed the raw reads at Q25, called clones with MiXCR and kept productive beta chains. Each CDR3 protein appears once, grouped with its most common genes and DNA. In this record, the V and J calls reflect TCRdb's handling and not the investigators' own analysis. The table for this sample lists about 720,000 distinct CDR3 sequences; more than 6.5% of them were counted only once. The top ten hold approximately 0.94% of the sample.

Including cysteine and phenylalanine, the CDR3 has 15 amino acids. Only the CDR3 DNA stays, 45 bases, in frame from base 1. At the junction V is shortened by 6 bases and J by 0 bases; bases outside the gene matches: 5. The sample was also linked to a second study, of yellow fever vaccine responses in identical twins. From the second report: The T cell response to vaccination in identical twins was reported by the authors to appear partly convergent and partly personalized. In identical twins, the study followed T cell clones that responded to the vaccine with precision.

Sequencing was performed on PBMCs. This TCR was recovered from a woman aged 18-35 years in good health. This chain joins TRBV12-3 or TRBV12-4 to TRBJ2-1, and TRBD1 matches 7 of the central bases. This receptor carries the CDR3 CASSSDRDSYNEQFF. The bases are TGTGCCAGCAGCTCCGACAGGGACTCCTACAATGAGCAGTTCTTC.